This T cell receptor beta chain was profiled in a study of cytomegalovirus exposure and HLA in healthy donors. Regarding the study as a whole: A later analysis found TCR association rates differed by HLA locus, highest for DRB1 and lowest for HLA-C.

Of note for this clone: Its target is unknown.

Unmatched junction bases numbered 2, after V lost 2 bases and J lost 3 bases. The CDR3 extends over 14 amino acids. Germline V gene lookup returns CDR1 MNHEY and CDR2 SVGAGI. Use of 60 Vbeta and 13 Jbeta primers characterized the PCR. TCRdb keeps only in-frame clones here, not all; method: immunoSEQ multiplex PCR. Of 150,000 to 200,000 clones listed, 81% are singletons. Donors sampled were nominally healthy, though unrecorded immune exposures were likely. The sequence was collected from a man aged 18 to 29 in good health and CMV-seronegative. Specimen: PBMCs. This chain connects TRBV6-5 to TRBJ2-5; TRBD1 matches at 8 bases. The DNA for the CDR3 is TGTGCCAGCAGTTACAAGGGACAGGAAGAGACCCAGTACTTC. Translating it yields CASSYKGQEETQYF.